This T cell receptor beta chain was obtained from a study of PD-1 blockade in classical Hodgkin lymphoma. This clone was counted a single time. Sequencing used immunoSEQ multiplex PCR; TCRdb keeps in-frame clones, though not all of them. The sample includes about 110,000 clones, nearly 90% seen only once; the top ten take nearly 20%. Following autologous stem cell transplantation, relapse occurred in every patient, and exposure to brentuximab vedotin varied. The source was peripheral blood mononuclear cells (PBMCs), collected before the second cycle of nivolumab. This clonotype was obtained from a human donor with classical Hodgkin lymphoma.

The CDR3 is CASSLDGRNTEAFF. The CDR3 DNA sequence: TGTGCCAGCAGCTTGGACGGAAGGAACACTGAAGCTTTCTTT. V is TRBV5-4 and J is TRBJ1-1; no reliable D call. The CDR3 extends over 14 amino acids. Germline assignment: CDR1 SGHNT and CDR2 YYREEE (reference sequence). The V and J ends lost 0 bases and 1 base respectively, with 7 bases between them.